This T cell receptor beta chain was recorded in a study of blood T cell repertoires in COVID-19. Study details: T cells, B-cell-depleted T cells, or PBMCs supplied cDNA or gDNA.

Original methodology: Scientists estimated how many nucleated cells there were by amplifying reference gene primers. TCRdb keeps only in-frame clones here, not all; method: immunoSEQ multiplex PCR. The V and J calls and clone size were taken over from that table, and D and trimming were inferred from the DNA. In the table there are under 300,000 clones, about 90% of which are singletons. Germline V CDR1 and CDR2: ENHRY, SYGVKD. V trimming: 3 bases; J trimming: 5 bases; junction bases outside the gene matches: 13. The CDR3 covers 17 residues. V and J are TRBV10-3 and TRBJ1-2; the match to TRBD1 covers 9 bases. Sequencing was performed on peripheral blood. This clonotype originated in a woman in her thirties with COVID-19, enrolled during active disease. The chain's CDR3 is CAISDVQRTGDQYGYTF. DNA for the CDR3: TGTGCCATCAGTGATGTCCAAAGGACAGGGGACCAGTATGGCTACACCTTC.